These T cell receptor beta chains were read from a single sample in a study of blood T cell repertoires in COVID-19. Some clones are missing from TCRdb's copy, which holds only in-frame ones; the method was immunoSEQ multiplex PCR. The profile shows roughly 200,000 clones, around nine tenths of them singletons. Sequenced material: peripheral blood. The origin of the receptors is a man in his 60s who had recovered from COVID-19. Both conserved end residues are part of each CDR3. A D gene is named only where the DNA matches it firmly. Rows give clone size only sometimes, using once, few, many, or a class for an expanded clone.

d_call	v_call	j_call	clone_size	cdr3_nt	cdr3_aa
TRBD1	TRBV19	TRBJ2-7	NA	TGTGCCAGTAGTGACAGGGTTCCCTTCGAGCAGTACTTC	CASSDRVPFEQYF
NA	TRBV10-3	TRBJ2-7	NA	TGTGCCTCGTCGACAGTCTCCTACGAGCAGTACTTC	CASSTVSYEQYF
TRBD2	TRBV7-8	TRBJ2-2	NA	TGTGCCAGCAGCTCCCGGGGGGGGTACGGGGAGCTGTTTTTT	CASSSRGGYGELFF
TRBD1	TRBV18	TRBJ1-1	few	TGTGCCAGCTCAGCTCGAGGTATTGTGGGGACAGGGGGCGGCACTGAAGCTTTCTTT	CASSARGIVGTGGGTEAFF
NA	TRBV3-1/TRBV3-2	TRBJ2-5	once	TGTGCCAGCAGCCCTCGTGGGACTGGGGCGGCCCAGTACTTC	CASSPRGTGAAQYF
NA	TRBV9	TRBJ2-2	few	TGTGCCAGCAGCACCCGACTAGAGGCCGGGGAGCTGTTTTTT	CASSTRLEAGELFF
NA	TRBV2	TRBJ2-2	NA	TGTGCCAGCAGTGAAACGCGGGGGAACACCGGGGAGCTGTTTTTT	CASSETRGNTGELFF
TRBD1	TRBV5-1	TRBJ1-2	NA	TGCGCCAGCAGCCCTTCGACGGACAGGACTCCAAACTATGGCTACACCTTC	CASSPSTDRTPNYGYTF
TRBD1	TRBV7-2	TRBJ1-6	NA	TGTGCCAGCAGTCCCGGGACAGGGGATTCACCCCTCCACTTT	CASSPGTGDSPLHF
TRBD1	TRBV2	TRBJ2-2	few	TGTGCCAGCAAGGGACAGGCAACGAACACCGGGGAGCTGTTTTTT	CASKGQATNTGELFF
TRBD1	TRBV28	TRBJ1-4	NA	TGTGCCAGCAGTCTGACAGGGGGTTTTAATGAAAAACTGTTTTTT	CASSLTGGFNEKLFF
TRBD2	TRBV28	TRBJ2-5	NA	TGTGCCACAAATAGCGGGAGGCGTCCGGAGACCCAGTACTTC	CATNSGRRPETQYF
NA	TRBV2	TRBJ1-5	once	TGTGCCAGCAGCCCCGGGACACTCCTTAGCAATCAGCCCCAGCATTTT	CASSPGTLLSNQPQHF
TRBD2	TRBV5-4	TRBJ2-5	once	TGTGCCAGCAGCTTGGGCCTAGCGGGAGTACTAGAGACCCAGTACTTC	CASSLGLAGVLETQYF
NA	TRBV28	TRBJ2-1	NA	TGTGCCAGCAGTTTATCGGCATGGTCGAGTAAGGCGGTAAGGAATGAGCAGTTCTTC	CASSLSAWSSKAVRNEQFF
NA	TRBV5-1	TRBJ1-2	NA	TGCGCCAGCAGCTCCCGGACGGGAAGTGCCTATGGCTACACCTTC	CASSSRTGSAYGYTF
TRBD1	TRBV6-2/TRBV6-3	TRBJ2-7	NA	TGTGCCAGCAGTTACCCCAGGGGACAGGGCTACGAGCAGTACTTC	CASSYPRGQGYEQYF
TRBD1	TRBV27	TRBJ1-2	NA	TGTGCCAGCAGTCCGAACACAGGGGACCGCTATGGCTACACCTTC	CASSPNTGDRYGYTF
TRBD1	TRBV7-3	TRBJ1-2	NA	TGTGCCAGCAGCTTTGGACAGGCCCAGGGGGGCTACACCTTC	CASSFGQAQGGYTF
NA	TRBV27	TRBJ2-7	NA	TGTGCCAGCAGTTTCTCTGGCAGGGGGGCCGAGCAGTACTTC	CASSFSGRGAEQYF
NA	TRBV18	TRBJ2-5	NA	TGTGCCAGCTCACGGGTAGGACTACCAGAAGAGACCCAGTACTTC	CASSRVGLPEETQYF
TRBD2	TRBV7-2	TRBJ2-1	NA	TGTGCCAGCAGCGAGACTAGCGTCTCCTACAATGAGCAGTTCTTC	CASSETSVSYNEQFF
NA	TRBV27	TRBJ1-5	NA	TGTGCCAGCAGTTTATCGGGAGCCAATAGCAATCAGCCCCAGCATTTT	CASSLSGANSNQPQHF
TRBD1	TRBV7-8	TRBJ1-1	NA	TGTGCCAGCAGCTGGAGAAGGACAGGGGGCTTTGAAGCTTTCTTT	CASSWRRTGGFEAFF
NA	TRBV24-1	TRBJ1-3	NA	TGTGCCACCGGGGGGGCCTCTGGAAACACCATATATTTT	CATGGASGNTIYF
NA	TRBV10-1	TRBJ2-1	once	TGCGCCAGCAGTGATGGAGGGGCTACCTACAATGAGCAGTTCTTC	CASSDGGATYNEQFF
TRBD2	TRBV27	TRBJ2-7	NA	TGTGCCAGCAGTTTTAGAGAGGGCGGGGGGGCATCCTACGAGCAGTACTTC	CASSFREGGGASYEQYF
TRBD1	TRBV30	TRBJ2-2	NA	TGTGCCTGGAGGGACAGGGGTACCGGGGAGCTGTTTTTT	CAWRDRGTGELFF
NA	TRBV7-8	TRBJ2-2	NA	TGTGCCAGCAGCTTAGGTGGGAGAAGGGCCGGGGAGCTGTTTTTT	CASSLGGRRAGELFF
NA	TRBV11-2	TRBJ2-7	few	TGTGCCAGCAGCTCCCGCGGGGGCCTGCAGTACTTC	CASSSRGGLQYF
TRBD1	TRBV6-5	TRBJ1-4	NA	TGTGCCAGCAGTCCAGGGGGCTCGACTAATGAAAAACTGTTTTTT	CASSPGGSTNEKLFF
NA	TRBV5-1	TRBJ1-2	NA	TGCGCCAGCAGCTTGGAGAGTCCACGGGGCTACACCTTC	CASSLESPRGYTF
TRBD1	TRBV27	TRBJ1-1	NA	TGTGCCAGCAGCCCGGGACAGGGATCAGTTTATACTGAAGCTTTCTTT	CASSPGQGSVYTEAFF
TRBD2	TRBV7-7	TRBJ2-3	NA	TGTGCCAGCAGCCCTTTAGCGGGGGGGGGAGATACGCAGTATTTT	CASSPLAGGGDTQYF
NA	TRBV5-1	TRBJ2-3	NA	TGCGCCAGTTTCGAGGGTCGGAGCACAGATACGCAGTATTTT	CASFEGRSTDTQYF
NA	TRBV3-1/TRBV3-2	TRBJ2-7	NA	TGTGCCAGCAGCCCCTGGGCGGGAGAGGGGGGGTCCTACGAGCAGTACTTC	CASSPWAGEGGSYEQYF
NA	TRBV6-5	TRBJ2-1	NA	TGTGCCAGCGTCAGGGAGGACAATGAGCAGTTCTTC	CASVREDNEQFF
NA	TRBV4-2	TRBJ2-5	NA	TGTGCCAGCAGCCAAGGAGGGTCGGAGACCCAGTACTTC	CASSQGGSETQYF
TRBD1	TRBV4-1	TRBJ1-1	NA	TGCGCCAGCAGCCCTTTGAGCGGGACTTCAGGGGGCATGAACACTGAAGCTTTCTTT	CASSPLSGTSGGMNTEAFF
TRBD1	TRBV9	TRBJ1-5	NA	TGTGCCAGCAGCGTGACAGGGGACAATCAGCCCCAGCATTTT	CASSVTGDNQPQHF
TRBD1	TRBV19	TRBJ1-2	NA	TGTGCCAGTAGTTTAGGACAGGGCTATGGCTACACCTTC	CASSLGQGYGYTF
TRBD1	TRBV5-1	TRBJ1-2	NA	TGCGCCAGCAGCCGCCAGGTGACAGGGATTAGTGACTATGGCTACACCTTC	CASSRQVTGISDYGYTF
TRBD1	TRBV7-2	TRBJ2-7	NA	TGTGCCAGCAGCTTATTTTCGGGACAGTCCTACGAGCAGTACTTC	CASSLFSGQSYEQYF
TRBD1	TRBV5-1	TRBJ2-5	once	TGCGCCAGCAGCTTGGGGACCAGGGGGCGCGCGATGCGGCAAGAGACCCAGTACTTC	CASSLGTRGRAMRQETQYF
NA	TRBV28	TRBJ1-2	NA	TGTGCCAGCAGTCCTCCCGGGACTCGCATCTATGGCTACACCTTC	CASSPPGTRIYGYTF
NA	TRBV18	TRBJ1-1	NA	TGTGCCAGCTCACCCCCCAACAGTGTAATTGAAGCTTTCTTT	CASSPPNSVIEAFF
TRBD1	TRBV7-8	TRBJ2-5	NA	TGTGCCAGCAGCTTAGCTACCGGGACAGGAGGGGAGACCCAGTACTTC	CASSLATGTGGETQYF
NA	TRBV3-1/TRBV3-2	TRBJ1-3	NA	TGTGCCAGCAGCCCAAACTCAGGAAACACCATATATTTT	CASSPNSGNTIYF
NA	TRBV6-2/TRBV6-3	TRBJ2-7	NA	TGTGCCAGCAGTTACCAATTTTACGAGCAGTACTTC	CASSYQFYEQYF
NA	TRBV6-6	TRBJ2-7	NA	TGTGCCAGCAGCTCCTCCCACACTAGAGGAGGCGAGCAGTACTTC	CASSSSHTRGGEQYF
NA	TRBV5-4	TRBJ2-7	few	TGTGCCAGCAGGCAAGGACAGTCCTACGAGCAGTACTTC	CASRQGQSYEQYF
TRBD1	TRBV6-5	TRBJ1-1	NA	TGTGCCAGCCCCCCAGGGGGGAACACTGAAGCTTTCTTT	CASPPGGNTEAFF
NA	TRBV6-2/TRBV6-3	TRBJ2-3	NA	TGTGCCAGCAGTTTCCCCCTAGGGGCCTTCACAGATACGCAGTATTTT	CASSFPLGAFTDTQYF
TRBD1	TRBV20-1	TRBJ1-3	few	TGCAGTGCTAGTACAGGGGGCAACGCTGGAAACACCATATATTTT	CSASTGGNAGNTIYF
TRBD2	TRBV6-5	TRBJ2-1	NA	TGTGCCAGCAGTCGTAGCGGGAGAGAGTACAATGAGCAGTTCTTC	CASSRSGREYNEQFF